These 30 T cell receptor beta chains share one sample of origin, sequenced in a study of CD8+ T cells in alopecia areata. Treatment: oral pan-JAK inhibitor, 5-10 mg twice daily. As the sequencing template, cDNA was produced by extracting RNA and reverse transcribing it. TCRdb's copy holds only in-frame clones and misses some; the assay was immunoSEQ multiplex PCR. The sample holds 150,000 to 250,000 clones, 50% to 60% seen once. The sequences come from CD4+ T cells sorted from blood, collected at week 4, from a patient treated with tofacitinib. All receptors come from a human donor with alopecia areata.

This clone was picked up many times. This chain joins TRBV12-5 and TRBJ1-1; 7 bases line up with TRBD1. With V trimmed by 4 bases and J by 6 bases, 11 bases remained unmatched. The germline CDR1 and CDR2 sequences are LGHNT and FRNRAP. The CDR3 runs 15 residues. For the CDR3, the DNA is TGTGCTAGTGGTTGGAGGACAGGACCTGGAGCTGAAGCTTTCTTT. Translating it yields CASGWRTGPGAEAFF.

This chain connects TRBV5-4 to TRBJ2-5, with D tentatively TRBD2 (7 bases). The CDR3 runs 14 residues. Per the germline V gene, CDR1 is SGHNT and CDR2 is YYREEE (reference sequence). Trimming pared 4 bases from V and 5 bases from J, leaving 15 bases between. CDR3 protein: CASSRGARGETQYF. CDR3 sequence (DNA): TGTGCCAGCAGCCGGGGGGCCCGGGGCGAGACCCAGTACTTC.

This clone was recorded only once. The rearrangement joins TRBV2 to TRBJ2-1, with TRBD2 matching 9 bases. The V segment lost 6 bases and the J segment 4 bases; nucleotides outside the gene matches: 7. The CDR3 runs to 15 residues. Germline V gene lookup returns CDR1 SNHLY and CDR2 FYNNEI. CDR3 coding DNA: TGTGCCAGCAGGTTGGGGCTAGCGGGGTACAATGAGCAGTTCTTC. Translated, it gives CASRLGLAGYNEQFF. The entire variable domain, with the rest obtained from reference TRBV2 and TRBJ2-1, is as follows: EPEVTQTPSHQVTQMGQEVILRCVPISNHLYFYWYRQILGQKVEFLVSFYNNEISEKSEIFDDQFSVERPDGSNFTLKIRSTKLEDSAMYFCASRLGLAGYNEQFFGPGTRLTVL.

This chain connects TRBV10-3 to TRBJ2-5; D is unresolved. Germline V CDR1 and CDR2: ENHRY, SYGVKD. CDR3 length: 12 residues. V was clipped by 0 bases and J by 1 base, with 0 bases between them. The CDR3 loop is CAISESQETQYF. DNA of the CDR3: TGTGCCATCAGTGAGTCCCAAGAGACCCAGTACTTC.

This clone appeared once. Other nucleotide sequences in the sample specify the same CDR3. This chain joins TRBV29-1 and TRBJ2-5, with TRBD2 matching over 9 bases. Germline-derived CDR1 and CDR2 are SQVTM and ANQGSEA. V shed 6 bases and J 2 bases; nucleotides not matched to a gene: 1. There are 12 residues in the CDR3. The CDR3 here is CSVGLAQETQYF. In DNA, the CDR3 is TGCAGCGTGGGACTAGCTCAAGAGACCCAGTACTTC.

This chain joins TRBV29-1 and TRBJ1-4; the D gene is possibly TRBD1 (6 bases). Germline V gene lookup returns CDR1 SQVTM and CDR2 ANQGSEA. Trimming removed 8 bases from V and 1 base from J, with 11 bases in between. The CDR3 runs to 13 residues. This CDR3 is CSHTRGTNEKLFF. The CDR3 region has the DNA TGCAGCCACACCAGGGGAACTAATGAAAAACTGTTTTTT. Supplemented by reference TRBV29-1 and TRBJ1-4, the full variable domain reads SAVISQKPSRDICQRGTSLTIQCQVDSQVTMMFWYRQQPGQSLTLIATANQGSEATYESGFVIDKFPISRPNLTFSTLTVSNMSPEDSSIYLCSHTRGTNEKLFFGSGTQLSVL.

The count of this clone is one. V gene TRBV18 combines with J gene TRBJ1-2; 9 nucleotides match TRBD1. The CDR3 contains 16 residues. Unmatched junction bases numbered 10, after V lost 6 bases and J lost 2 bases. Germline-derived CDR1 and CDR2 are KGHSH and LQKENI. This CDR3 reads CASSEQGAQFNYGYTF. The CDR3 DNA reads TGTGCCAGCTCCGAACAGGGGGCACAATTCAACTATGGCTACACCTTC.

The J gene is TRBJ2-7, the V gene TRBV2; D gene uncertain. Germline values: CDR1 SNHLY, CDR2 FYNNEI. Trimming took off 6 bases at V and 3 bases at J, with 9 bases between the two ends. CDR3 length equals 12 residues. CDR3 sequence: CASRGRDYEQYF. The CDR3 coding sequence is TGTGCCAGCAGGGGCAGAGACTACGAGCAGTACTTC.

CDR3 in DNA: TGCAGCGTTGGCAGGGACCACGAGCAGTACTTC. This gives the protein CSVGRDHEQYF. The V call is TRBV29-1, the J call TRBJ2-7; perhaps D is TRBD1 or TRBD2 (5 bases each). The CDR3 extends over 11 amino acids. V lost 4 bases to trimming and J lost 5 bases, with 9 bases between them. CDR1 and CDR2 (germline): SQVTM, ANQGSEA.

This clone has only a few counts. The chain employs TRBV7-2 and TRBJ1-2; D unresolved. V lost 5 bases and J lost 7, with 11 bases in between. Germline V lookup: CDR1 SGHTA, CDR2 FQGNSA. This CDR3 region has 12 residues. CDR3 sequence: CASSRREGGYTF. Here the CDR3 DNA reads TGTGCCAGCAGCCGACGGGAGGGTGGCTACACCTTC.

The rearrangement uses TRBV14 and TRBJ2-1, with no clear D. CDR1 is SGHDN and CDR2 is FVKESK in the germline V gene. The CDR3 length is 16 residues. Trimming took off 3 bases at V and 0 bases at J, with 12 bases between the two ends. The CDR3 loop reads CASSHQATRSYNEQFF. The CDR3 nucleotides are TGTGCCAGCAGCCACCAAGCGACCCGCTCCTACAATGAGCAGTTCTTC.

The rearrangement uses TRBV10-3 and TRBJ1-2; D is ambiguous. V lost 2 bases and J lost 6, with 7 bases in between. The CDR3 extends over 12 amino acids. Germline V gene data show CDR1 as ENHRY and CDR2 as SYGVKD. Here the CDR3 DNA reads TGTGCCATCAGTGAGCGAGACAATGGCTACACCTTC. This gives the protein CAISERDNGYTF.

The chain has TRBV15 and TRBJ2-5; D ambiguous. Trimming left V 1 base short and J 3 bases short, with 9 bases between. CDR3 length: 14 residues. The germline gives CDR1 LNHNV, CDR2 YYDKDF (reference sequence). In DNA, the CDR3 is TGTGCCACCAGCAGAGTGCCCCTAAAAGAGACCCAGTACTTC. Translation gives CATSRVPLKETQYF.

The chain employs TRBV14 and TRBJ2-5; D possibly matches TRBD1 or TRBD2 (5 bases each). Deletions cut 3 bases from V and 3 bases from J, with 17 bases between. The CDR3 consists of 16 residues. Germline-derived CDR1 and CDR2 are SGHDN and FVKESK. The CDR3: CASSQRGLLDEETQYF. The CDR3 DNA reads as TGTGCCAGCAGCCAGAGGGGTCTGCTAGACGAAGAGACCCAGTACTTC.

V gene TRBV27 combines with J gene TRBJ1-6; unclear D gene. The germline V and J ends were trimmed by 5 bases and 9 bases, with 11 bases remaining between them. Germline CDR1 reads MNHEY; CDR2 reads SMNVEV (reference sequence). This CDR3 has 13 amino acids. The CDR3 bases are TGTGCCAGCAGTCTTCCGGGTTCTTCACCCCTCCACTTT. Protein product: CASSLPGSSPLHF.

With respect to this clone: This same CDR3 is encoded by further DNA sequences in the sample. The chain is built from TRBV29-1 and TRBJ2-7; D is perhaps TRBD1 (5 bases). This CDR3 has 12 amino acids. Trimming pared 6 bases from V and 1 base from J, leaving 10 bases between. Germline V CDR1 and CDR2: SQVTM, ANQGSEA. CDR3 bases: TGCAGCGTGGCCCAGGGTTCCTACGAGCAGTACTTC. Protein sequence: CSVAQGSYEQYF.

This clone has only a few counts. The chain employs TRBV5-5 and TRBJ1-1; D not certain. The CDR3 sequence is 15 residues long. V shed 4 bases and J shed 1 base, with 14 bases lying between them. In germline, CDR1 is SGHKS, CDR2 YYEKEE (reference sequence). This CDR3 reads CASSLRLNENTEAFF. CDR3 sequence (DNA): TGTGCCAGCAGCCTTCGTCTCAATGAGAACACTGAAGCTTTCTTT.

The chain links TRBV2 to TRBJ1-1, with D possibly TRBD1 on 5 matching bases. Germline-derived CDR1 and CDR2 are SNHLY and FYNNEI. Trimming took 1 base from V and 11 from J, leaving 20 bases between them. This CDR3 has 15 residues. CDR3 in amino acids: CASSEGLNRDLLAFF. CDR3 in DNA: TGTGCCAGCAGTGAAGGCTTGAACCGGGACCTGCTGGCTTTCTTT.

V usage is TRBV11-2 and J usage is TRBJ2-7; either TRBD1 or TRBD2 may supply D (6 bases each). The V gene's germline CDR1 is SGHAT and CDR2 FQNNGV. V was trimmed by 8 bases and J by 3 bases, leaving 14 bases between them. The CDR3 spans 13 residues. The CDR3: CASSSGGGYEQYF. CDR3 bases: TGTGCCAGCTCCAGTGGAGGGGGCTACGAGCAGTACTTC.

This rearrangement joins TRBV2 to TRBJ2-3; 10 nucleotides line up with TRBD1. Per germline, CDR1 SNHLY and CDR2 FYNNEI. V trimming: 6 bases; J trimming: 6 bases; junction bases outside the gene matches: 12. The CDR3 is 16 amino acids. The CDR3 here is CASSTAPGQGSDTQYF. CDR3 bases: TGTGCCAGCAGCACTGCTCCGGGACAGGGGAGCGATACGCAGTATTTT.

This clone was counted only a few times. The CDR3 loop is CSVVTGPNSPLHF. The DNA of the CDR3 is TGCAGCGTCGTAACAGGCCCTAATTCACCCCTCCACTTT. The V and J genes are TRBV29-1 and TRBJ1-6; weak D call: TRBD1 (5 bases). Per the germline V gene, CDR1 is SQVTM and CDR2 is ANQGSEA. The CDR3 runs to 13 residues. The V end was cut by 6 bases, the J end by 6 bases, with 12 bases between.

This clone has only a few counts. The J gene is TRBJ2-7, the V gene TRBV5-6; D gene ambiguous. CDR1 SGHDT and CDR2 YYEEEE come from the germline V gene. There are 17 residues in the CDR3. Trimming stripped 4 bases from V and 2 bases from J, with 22 bases between. The chain's CDR3 is CASSRRMVGFRTYEQYF. The CDR3 nucleotides are TGTGCCAGCAGCCGACGAATGGTGGGGTTCCGCACCTACGAGCAGTACTTC.

There are a few counts of this clone. This chain uses TRBV4-1 with TRBJ2-1; 9 nucleotides line up with TRBD1. The CDR3 totals 17 residues. Germline CDR1 MGHRA, CDR2 YSYEKL. Losses at the gene ends were 1 base for V and 1 base for J; bases not matched to a gene: 5. Here the CDR3 DNA reads TGCGCCAGCAGCCAAGTTCCCGGACAGGGGTCCTACAATGAGCAGTTCTTC. This codes for CASSQVPGQGSYNEQFF.

The chain is built from TRBV5-4 and TRBJ1-1, with TRBD1 matching over 8 bases. Trimming removed 4 bases from V and 2 bases from J; junction bases left unmatched: 13. The germline V gene has CDR1 SGHNT and CDR2 YYREEE (reference sequence). The CDR3 runs to 17 residues. CDR3 bases: TGTGCCAGCAGCCCAGGGGGCAGGGCTACCCCAAACACTGAAGCTTTCTTT. Protein product: CASSPGGRATPNTEAFF.

The chain has TRBV5-1 and TRBJ2-1, with 10 nucleotides matching TRBD2. This CDR3 has 15 residues. Looked up from germline, CDR1 is SGHRS and CDR2 is YFSETQ. V shed 0 bases, J shed 5 bases, and the junction held 2 bases outside the gene matches. CDR3 region: CASSLGTSGHNEQFF. In DNA form, the CDR3 reads TGCGCCAGCAGCTTGGGGACTAGCGGCCACAATGAGCAGTTCTTC.

CDR3 in amino acids: CASSLSTVGETQYF. In DNA, the CDR3 is TGTGCCAGCAGCTTATCGACTGTCGGAGAGACCCAGTACTTC. J is TRBJ2-5 and V is TRBV7-9; D uncertain. The V end was cut by 2 bases, the J end by 4 bases, with 11 bases between. This CDR3 spans 14 amino acids. From germline, CDR1 is SEHNR and CDR2 FQNEAQ (reference sequence). Complete variable domain (other parts from reference TRBV7-9 and TRBJ2-5): DTGVSQNPRHKITKRGQNVTFRCDPISEHNRLYWYRQTLGQGPEFLTYFQNEAQLEKSRLLSDRFSAERPKGSFSTLEIQRTEQGDSAMYLCASSLSTVGETQYFGPGTRLLVL.

The gene calls are TRBV7-8 and TRBJ2-7; 11 bases line up with TRBD2. Looked up from germline, CDR1 is SGHVS and CDR2 is FQNEAQ. Trimming took 2 bases from V and 0 from J; bases not matched to a gene: 9. The CDR3 runs 18 residues. This CDR3 is CASSLRYRLAGNSYEQYF. In nucleotides, the CDR3 is TGTGCCAGCAGCTTAAGGTATCGACTAGCGGGGAACTCCTACGAGCAGTACTTC.

This chain joins TRBV27 and TRBJ2-7; 7 bases map to TRBD2. The CDR3 consists of 15 residues. Per the germline V gene, CDR1 is MNHEY and CDR2 is SMNVEV (reference sequence). Trimming took 4 bases from V and 1 from J; bases not matched to a gene: 7. This CDR3 is CASSYQRGISYEQYF. CDR3 bases: TGTGCCAGCAGTTATCAGCGGGGCATATCCTACGAGCAGTACTTC.

The V call is TRBV10-3, the J call TRBJ2-7; 8 nucleotides match TRBD2. The CDR3 is made up of 16 amino acids. The trim removed 2 bases at V and 5 bases at J, leaving 11 bases unmatched. CDR1 is ENHRY, CDR2 SYGVKD, per germline. This chain's CDR3 is CAISEPTGLGIDEQYF. The CDR3 DNA reads TGTGCCATCAGTGAGCCTACGGGACTAGGCATCGACGAGCAGTACTTC.

The chain links TRBV6-5 to TRBJ1-1; weak D call: TRBD1 (5 bases). Germline CDR1 is MNHEY and CDR2 is SVGAGI. The CDR3 has 12 residues. V lost 4 bases and J lost 4, with 7 bases in between. In nucleotides, the CDR3 is TGTGCCAGCAGTTTGGGGACCACTGAAGCTTTCTTT. Its translation: CASSLGTTEAFF.